Following are 27 T cell receptor beta chains from one sample sequenced in a study of tumor and adjacent non-tumor tissue in lung cancer. No cell sorting was done before RNA was extracted from the tissue. The normal lung tissue was taken more than 3 cm from the tumor edge. Three rounds of nested PCR, following a modified ARM-PCR protocol, produced the TCRbeta library. One entry per CDR3 protein results from TCRdb running MiXCR on the multiplex PCR reads. The sample has 90,000 to 100,000 distinct CDR3 sequences, 80% seen once. The sequencing sample was made of distant non-tumor lung tissue. The receptors derive from a man in his sixties with small cell lung cancer.

Worth noting for this clonotype: One end of the junction does not line up with germline, which may come from a read error. The J gene is TRBJ2-5, the V gene TRBV12-3 or TRBV12-4; D is uncertain. The CDR3 sequence is 12 residues long. CDR3 coding DNA: TGTACCAGCAGTTTATCGATAGAGACCCAATACTTC. It codes for CTSSLSIETQYF.

This clonotype was observed a single time. A much larger clone lies one base from this, so it may be a read error. CDR3 protein: CTTSDDGNQPQHF. CDR3 in DNA: TGTACCACCAGTGACGACGGTAATCAGCCCCAGCATTTT. This rearrangement joins TRBV24-1 to TRBJ1-5; no clear D gene. Germline CDR1 reads KGHDR; CDR2 reads SFDVKD. CDR3 size: 13 residues.

The genes are TRBV6-1 and TRBJ2-7; no definite D call. The V gene lost 3 bases and the J gene lost 4 bases, with 13 bases spanning the gap. Germline CDR1 is MNHNS and CDR2 is SASEGT. The CDR3 loop spans 14 amino acids. The CDR3 here is CASSETGWSYEQYF. The CDR3 DNA sequence: TGTGCCAGCAGTGAGACTGGCTGGAGTTACGAGCAGTACTTC.

This clonotype has only one observation. One end of the junction varies from germline; a read error may be responsible. V gene TRBV12-3 or TRBV12-4 combines with J gene TRBJ1-1, with D perhaps TRBD1 (5 bases). This CDR3 has 11 amino acids. CDR3 in amino acids: CTSSYGGDAFF. The CDR3 DNA reads as TGTACCAGCAGTTATGGGGGTGATGCCTTCTTT.

The CDR3 DNA follows: TGTGCCAACAACCCCCGGGATGCCAGTTGGAACACTGAAGCTTTCTTT. Amino acids: CANNPRDASWNTEAFF. The chain recombines TRBV11-3 with TRBJ1-1; no definite D call. Germline V gene data show CDR1 as SGHNT and CDR2 as YENEEA. The V and J ends lost 10 bases and 1 base respectively, with 22 bases between them. The CDR3 consists of 16 residues.

This clonotype was found many times. The chain uses TRBV6-5 and TRBJ2-7; TRBD1 matches at 11 bases. The junction had 12 bases not matched to a gene; V was cut back by 10 bases and J by 7 bases. The germline gives CDR1 MNHEY, CDR2 SVGAGI. The CDR3 has 14 amino acids. The CDR3 nucleotides read TGTGCCACCGCAACCGGGACAGGGGGAGTTGAGCAGTACTTC. This translates into CATATGTGGVEQYF.

Details on this clonotype: This clone may be a read error of a much larger clone one base away. The chain links TRBV5-1 to TRBJ2-1; D is possibly TRBD2 (5 bases). Germline V lookup: CDR1 SGHRS, CDR2 YFSETQ. The CDR3 has 14 residues. CDR3 loop: CASSLVLARDEQSF. The DNA of the CDR3 is TGCGCCAGCAGCTTGGTCCTAGCTCGCGATGAGCAGTCCTTC. The complete variable domain, with remaining parts taken from reference TRBV5-1 and TRBJ2-1, reads KAGVTQTPRYLIKTRGQQVTLSCSPISGHRSVSWYQQTPGQGLQFLFEYFSETQRNKGNFPGRFSGRQFSNSRSEMNVSTLELGDSALYLCASSLVLARDEQSFGPGTRLTVL.

This sequence joins TRBV6-5 and TRBJ2-1; D remains ambiguous. V was pared by 5 bases and J by 0 bases, with 26 bases between. Looked up from germline, CDR1 is MNHEY and CDR2 is SVGAGI. There are 20 residues in the CDR3. The CDR3 coding sequence is TGTGCCAGCAGTCCAAAGCGTCAGTGGCCCTCTAGGAACTCCTACAATGAGCAGTTCTTC. Translated, it gives CASSPKRQWPSRNSYNEQFF.

About this clonotype: At one end the junction does not follow the germline gene, possibly because of a read error. The chain uses TRBV27 and TRBJ1-5; D is possibly TRBD1 (5 bases). The length of the CDR3 is 14 residues. Germline CDR1 is MNHEY and CDR2 is SMNVEV (reference sequence). The CDR3 protein is CARSLGGETQPQHF. DNA for the CDR3: TGTGCCAGGAGTTTAGGAGGGGAAACTCAGCCCCAGCATTTT.

In this sample, this clonotype turned up a few times. One end of the junction varies from germline; a read error may be responsible. This chain uses TRBV11-2 with TRBJ1-5; tentatively, D is TRBD1 (6 bases). Germline V gene lookup returns CDR1 SGHAT and CDR2 FQNNGV. The CDR3 spans 16 residues. The CDR3 here is CVSSPYGGQGTQSQHF. The CDR3 nucleotides are TGTGTCAGCAGCCCGTACGGGGGACAAGGAACCCAGTCCCAGCATTTT.

Turning to this clonotype: The junction departs from the called germline gene at one end, perhaps through a read error. The chain carries TRBV6-1 and TRBJ2-2; D perhaps matches TRBD2 (5 bases). CDR3 length: 16 residues. From germline, CDR1 is MNHNS and CDR2 SASEGT. The CDR3 reads CASSKDHDMPAGELCF. As DNA, the CDR3 is TGTGCCAGCAGTAAAGACCATGACATGCCGGCCGGGGAGCTGTGTTTT.

In regard to this clonotype: At one end, the junction sequence differs from germline, possibly due to a read error. The chain links TRBV6-5 to TRBJ2-1, with D perhaps TRBD2 (6 bases). The CDR3 has 15 residues. CDR1 MNHEY and CDR2 SVGAGI come from the germline V gene. CDR3 loop: CASSYSGGLGNVQFF. DNA of the CDR3: TGTGCCAGCAGTTACTCTGGGGGACTGGGCAATGTGCAGTTCTTC.

In this sample, this clonotype turned up many times. The CDR3 sequence is CSVTGTSGSAGELFF. DNA of the CDR3: TGCAGCGTTACCGGGACTAGCGGGAGTGCCGGGGAGCTGTTTTTT. The chain couples TRBV29-1 to TRBJ2-2; TRBD2 agrees at 14 bases. Germline V gene sequence: CDR1 SQVTM, CDR2 ANQGSEA. The CDR3 is 15 amino acids. The trim removed 5 bases at V and 6 bases at J, leaving 5 bases unmatched.

On this clonotype itself: Germline and junction disagree at one end, which may indicate a read error. The V and J genes are TRBV12-3 or TRBV12-4 and TRBJ1-2, with 8 bases aligning to TRBD1. CDR3 size: 15 residues. CDR3 sequence reads: CGSNSHQGANYGYTF. CDR3 in DNA: TGTGGCAGCAATTCGCACCAGGGGGCAAACTATGGCTACACCTTC.

In this sample, this clonotype turned up once. The germline gene is not matched at one end of the junction; a read error may be the cause. The CDR3 DNA follows: TGTGCAAGCAGCCGCCCGAGGAGCTCTGGATACACCATATATTTT. It codes for CASSRPRSSGYTIYF. The chain links TRBV7-8 to TRBJ1-3, with no clear D. CDR3 length: 15 residues. Germline CDR1 is SGHVS and CDR2 is FQNEAQ.

About this clonotype itself: Relative to the germline gene, one junction end is altered; a read error may explain this. The chain carries TRBV4-2 and TRBJ2-1, with 7 bases that match TRBD2. The germline CDR1 and CDR2 sequences are LGHNA and YNFKEQ. The CDR3 has 16 residues. CDR3 sequence (DNA): TGTGCCAGCAGCCAAGATCCTGGCGGGAGATACATTGAGCAGTTCTTC. This translates into CASSQDPGGRYIEQFF.

Concerning this clonotype: One end of the junction does not line up with germline, which may come from a read error. The rearrangement joins TRBV14 to TRBJ1-2; D is undetermined. Looked up from germline, CDR1 is SGHDN and CDR2 is FVKESK. This CDR3 contains 14 residues. The CDR3 DNA reads TGTGCCAGTAGCCAAGAACGGACCAGCTATGGCTACACCTTC. Its protein is CASSQERTSYGYTF.

V and J are TRBV4-2 and TRBJ2-1; 8 bases agree with TRBD2. Germline V lookup: CDR1 LGHNA, CDR2 YNFKEQ. This CDR3 region has 15 residues. V lost 4 bases and J lost 9; bases outside the gene matches: 11. CDR3 in DNA: TGTGCCAGCAGCCGACCGGGACTAGGGGTGGGTGAGCAGTTCTTC. Translated: CASSRPGLGVGEQFF.

Comments on this clonotype: At one boundary the junction diverges from the germline segment, which might be a read error. The chain links TRBV11-2 to TRBJ2-1; D is undetermined. Germline CDR1 is SGHAT and CDR2 is FQNNGV. The CDR3 has 17 amino acids. CDR3 sequence reads: CASSFVSAQSSYNEHFF. The CDR3 coding sequence is TGTGCCAGCAGCTTTGTGTCAGCCCAGAGCTCCTACAATGAGCACTTCTTC.

As concerns this clonotype: A read error may account for a junction end that differs from germline. CDR3 sequence reads: CASKTSGSYQSNERFF. In DNA form, the CDR3 reads TGTGCCAGCAAGACAAGCGGGAGTTACCAGTCGAATGAGCGGTTCTTC. The V and J genes are TRBV12-3 or TRBV12-4 and TRBJ2-1; TRBD2 aligns across 8 bases. The CDR3 length is 16 residues.

As concerns this clonotype: One end of the junction does not line up with germline, which may come from a read error. The gene calls are TRBV6-5 and TRBJ2-7, with D tentatively TRBD2 (5 bases). The CDR3 extends over 14 amino acids. CDR1 MNHEY and CDR2 SVGAGI come from the germline V gene. Written as DNA, the CDR3 is TGTACCAGCAGTTACTCGAGCGGTGACTACGAGCAGTACTTC. Its protein product is CTSSYSSGDYEQYF.

V and J are TRBV29-1 and TRBJ2-3, with D maybe TRBD2 (5 bases). V gave up 4 bases and J gave up 1 base, with 6 bases separating them. This CDR3 region has 12 residues. Germline loops: CDR1 SQVTM, CDR2 ANQGSEA. The chain's CDR3 is CSVGRCTDTQYF. In DNA, the CDR3 is TGCAGCGTTGGGAGGTGCACAGATACGCAGTATTTT.

The rearrangement uses TRBV5-4 and TRBJ1-4; D is unclear. Looked up from germline, CDR1 is SGHNT and CDR2 is YYREEE (reference sequence). With 7 bases removed from V and 1 base from J, the gap between germline ends came to 20 bases. The CDR3 length is 17 residues. The CDR3 reads CASGPIGSAGTNEKLFF. The CDR3 DNA follows: TGTGCCAGCGGCCCAATCGGTAGCGCGGGAACTAATGAAAAACTGTTTTTT.

In the case of this clonotype: Possible read error: a much larger clone is one base away. This sequence joins TRBV6-6 and TRBJ2-7, with D unresolved. The CDR3 consists of 12 residues. The V end lost 3 bases, the J end lost 10 bases, and 13 bases lay between the germline ends. Germline values: CDR1 MNHNY, CDR2 SVGAGI (reference sequence). The CDR3 DNA sequence: TGTGCCAGCAGTTATCCCTGTTCGGAACAGTACTTC. Its protein product is CASSYPCSEQYF.

In regard to this clonotype: Germline is not matched at one junction end, which may reflect a read error. The rearrangement uses TRBV11-1 and TRBJ2-5; D not certain. This CDR3 comprises 13 residues. Germline CDR1 and CDR2: SGHAT and FQDESV (reference sequence). CDR3 protein: CASSSTAQETRYF. CDR3 bases: TGTGCCAGTAGCTCGACGGCACAAGAGACCCGGTACTTC.

Note on this clonotype: A much larger clone is a single base away; this may be a read error. V gene TRBV7-9 combines with J gene TRBJ1-1, with a weak D call TRBD1 (5 bases). The CDR3 consists of 13 residues. Germline V gives CDR1 SEHNR, CDR2 FQNEAQ (reference sequence). CDR3 DNA sequence: TGTGACAGCAGCTTAGAGGGGCCCACTGAAGCTTTCTTT. Translating it yields CDSSLEGPTEAFF. Drawing the rest from reference TRBV7-9 and TRBJ1-1, the complete variable domain is DTGVSQNPRHKITKRGQNVTFRCDPISEHNRLYWYRQTLGQGPEFLTYFQNEAQLEKSRLLSDRFSAERPKGSFSTLEIQRTEQGDSAMYLCDSSLEGPTEAFFGQGTRLTVV.

This chain connects TRBV12-3 or TRBV12-4 to TRBJ1-3; D gene uncertain. The V end was cut by 5 bases, the J end by 4 bases, with 9 bases between. The CDR3 is made up of 13 amino acids. The CDR3: CASSRIGGNTIYF. DNA for the CDR3: TGTGCCAGCAGTAGGATAGGAGGAAACACCATATATTTT.